This T cell receptor (beta chain) was captured in a study of blood T cell repertoires in COVID-19. Sequencing used immunoSEQ multiplex PCR; TCRdb keeps in-frame clones, though not all of them. Altogether roughly 77,000 clones are present, around three quarters being singletons, with the ten largest covering roughly 4.8%. Germline CDR1 and CDR2: LGHNA and YSLEER. The CDR3 runs 17 residues. With V trimmed by 2 bases and J by 5 bases, 9 bases remained unmatched. The chain couples TRBV4-3 to TRBJ2-5, with 12 bases lining up with TRBD2. This TCR derives from a woman in her seventies with acute or convalescent COVID-19. Sequences were obtained from peripheral blood. The CDR3 spells CASSQRLAGVFPETQYF. The DNA for the CDR3 is TGCGCCAGCAGCCAAAGACTAGCGGGGGTGTTCCCGGAGACCCAGTACTTC.